This paragraph covers one T cell receptor (beta chain) sequence. The target antigen is unknown. The entry originates in a study of post-analysis software for immune sequencing data. Study in general: Several disease courses (relapsing-remitting, secondary progressive and progressive-relapsing) of multiple sclerosis were included. General study results and limits: Pronounced co-clustering by F measure was evident among identically batched samples. Those with multiple sclerosis, the patient group, showed significantly lower normalized Chao1 diversity than controls. Relative to controls, patients had 5 or 6 TRBV segments at higher frequency, with TRBV5-6, TRBV5-1 and TRBV20-1 among these.

Unique molecular identifiers were present in the TCR beta cDNA libraries. The T cell input of about 0.9 to 11 million gave roughly 500,000 cDNA molecules. From the PCR reads, TCRdb called clonotypes with MiXCR, one entry per CDR3 protein. Here the sample spans approximately 730,000 distinct CDR3 sequences, roughly 29% being singletons. The CDR3 sequence is 16 residues long. Germline V gene data show CDR1 as SGHRS and CDR2 as YFSETQ. The germline V and J ends were trimmed by 0 bases and 6 bases, with 18 bases remaining between them. This receptor was identified in a girl aged 5-17 years with multiple sclerosis. The sequenced material came from blood. V gene TRBV5-1 combines with J gene TRBJ1-1; D possibly corresponds to TRBD1 (6 bases). CDR3 sequence: CASSLGLTGAFAEAFF. The CDR3 DNA follows: TGCGCCAGCAGCTTGGGGTTAACGGGGGCGTTCGCTGAAGCTTTCTTT.